This T cell receptor beta chain is drawn from a study of OX40 agonist ivuxolimab in advanced cancers. Across the study: Among those treated, three patients had partial responses, one with hepatocellular carcinoma and two with cutaneous melanoma. Study-wide results and limits: Doses of 0.1 to 3.0 mg/kg were accompanied by clonal expansion of CD4+ and CD8+ blood T cells by week 6.

Only in-frame clones appear in the TCRdb table, and some are missing; sequencing was by immunoSEQ multiplex PCR. The repertoire holds around 69,000 clones, with 84% as singletons. This clone has more than one count but fewer than ten. The antigen is undetermined. The source material was CD4+ or CD8+ T cells sorted from blood, sampled in a trial of the OX40 agonist ivuxolimab. This TCR was recovered from an adult with an advanced solid tumor such as melanoma, head and neck, liver or kidney cancer.

This chain's CDR3 is CASSLDGGNTEAFF. The CDR3 bases are TGTGCCAGCAGCTTAGACGGGGGTAACACTGAAGCTTTCTTT. The chain has TRBV7-6 and TRBJ1-1; weak D call: TRBD1 (5 bases). Trimming took 1 base from V and 2 from J, leaving 8 bases between them. The germline V gene encodes CDR1 SGHVS and CDR2 FNYEAQ. The length of the CDR3 is 14 residues.